This paragraph covers one T cell receptor beta chain sequence. Clones were sequenced by immunoSEQ multiplex PCR, and TCRdb holds only the in-frame ones, with some missing. The table includes a few hundred thousand clones, 84% detected once. The sample originates from a study of blood T cell repertoires in COVID-19. Germline CDR1 is SNHLY and CDR2 is FYNNEI. Trimming took 6 bases from V and 6 from J; bases not matched to a gene: 6. The CDR3 loop spans 14 amino acids. Clinical history reported by participants formed the basis on which cohorts were assigned. The chain employs TRBV2 and TRBJ2-4; 9 bases match TRBD1. The receptor's source is a middle-aged woman who had recovered from COVID-19. Sequencing was carried out using PBMCs or T cells enriched from blood (not recorded which). This CDR3 reads CASRTQGASNIQYF. CDR3 sequence (DNA): TGTGCCAGCAGAACACAGGGGGCGTCAAACATTCAGTACTTC. Together with reference TRBV2 and TRBJ2-4, the CDR3 gives the full variable domain: EPEVTQTPSHQVTQMGQEVILRCVPISNHLYFYWYRQILGQKVEFLVSFYNNEISEKSEIFDDQFSVERPDGSNFTLKIRSTKLEDSAMYFCASRTQGASNIQYFGAGTRLSVL.